This TCR beta chain stems from a study of blood T cell repertoires in COVID-19. Study summary: T cells, B-cell-depleted T cells, or PBMCs provided the cDNA or gDNA that served as material.

Details on this clone: A read error may account for a junction end that differs from germline.

As handled by the study authors: Estimation of nucleated cell counts was performed using reference gene primer amplification. The table came from immunoSEQ multiplex PCR; TCRdb's copy has only in-frame clones and leaves some out. The V and J calls and clone size were taken over from that table, and D and trimming were inferred from the DNA. The sample carries 240,000 or so clones, about 80% recorded once. Germline assignment: CDR1 MNHEY and CDR2 SVGAGI. The CDR3 loop spans 14 amino acids. J is TRBJ1-2 and V is TRBV6-5; 7 nucleotides match TRBD1. The receptor comes from a young man who had recovered from COVID-19. The sample comprised peripheral blood. The CDR3 DNA reads as TGTGCCAGCAGTAACTCGGACAGGAACTATGGCTACACCTTC. Amino acid sequence: CASSNSDRNYGYTF.